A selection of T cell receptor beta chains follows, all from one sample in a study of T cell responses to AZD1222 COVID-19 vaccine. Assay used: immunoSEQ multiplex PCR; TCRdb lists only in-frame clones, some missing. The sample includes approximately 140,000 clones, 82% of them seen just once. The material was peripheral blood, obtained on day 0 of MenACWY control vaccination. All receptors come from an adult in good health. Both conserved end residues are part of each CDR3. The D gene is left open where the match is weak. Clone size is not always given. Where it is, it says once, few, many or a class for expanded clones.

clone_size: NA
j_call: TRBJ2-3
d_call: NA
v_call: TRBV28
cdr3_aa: CASSYSGISTDTQYF
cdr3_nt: TGTGCCAGCAGTTACAGTGGGATTAGCACAGATACGCAGTATTTT

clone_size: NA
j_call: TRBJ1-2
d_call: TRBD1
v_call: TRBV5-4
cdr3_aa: CASSWGGAGGDYGYTF
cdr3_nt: TGTGCCAGCAGCTGGGGTGGGGCAGGGGGTGACTATGGCTACACCTTC

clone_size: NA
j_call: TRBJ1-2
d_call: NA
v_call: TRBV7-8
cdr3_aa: CASSLLDGSYGYTF
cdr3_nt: TGTGCCAGCAGCTTATTGGACGGCTCGTATGGCTACACCTTC

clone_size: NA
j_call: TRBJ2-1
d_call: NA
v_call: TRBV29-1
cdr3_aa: CSDAVGRNEQFF
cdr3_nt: TGCAGCGATGCCGTCGGGCGTAATGAGCAGTTCTTC

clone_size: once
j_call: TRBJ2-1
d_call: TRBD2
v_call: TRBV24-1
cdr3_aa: CATSDPRGSGNEQFF
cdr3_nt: TGTGCCACCAGTGATCCCCGGGGTAGCGGGAATGAGCAGTTCTTC

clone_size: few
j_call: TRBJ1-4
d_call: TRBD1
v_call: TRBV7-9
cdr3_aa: CASSSGQGNEKLFF
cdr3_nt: TGTGCCAGCAGCTCGGGACAGGGAAATGAAAAACTGTTTTTT

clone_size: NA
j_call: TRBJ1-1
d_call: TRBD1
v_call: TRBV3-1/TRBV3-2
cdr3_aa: CASSPRDRGGPEAFF
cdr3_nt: TGTGCCAGCAGCCCCAGGGACAGGGGAGGCCCTGAAGCTTTCTTT

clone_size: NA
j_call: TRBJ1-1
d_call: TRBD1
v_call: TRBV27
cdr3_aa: CASSYRGETEAFF
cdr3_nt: TGTGCCAGCAGTTACAGGGGTGAGACTGAAGCTTTCTTT

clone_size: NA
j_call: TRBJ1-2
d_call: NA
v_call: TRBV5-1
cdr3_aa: CASSLGGHYGYTF
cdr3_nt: TGCGCCAGCAGCTTGGGGGGGCACTATGGCTACACCTTC

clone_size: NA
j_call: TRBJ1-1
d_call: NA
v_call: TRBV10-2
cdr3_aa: CASSVQGVRPEAFF
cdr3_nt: TGCGCCAGCAGTGTCCAGGGTGTCCGACCTGAAGCTTTCTTT

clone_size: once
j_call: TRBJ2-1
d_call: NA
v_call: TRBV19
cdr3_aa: CASSSLPEEYNEQFF
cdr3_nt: TGTGCCAGTAGTAGCCTGCCAGAAGAGTACAATGAGCAGTTCTTC

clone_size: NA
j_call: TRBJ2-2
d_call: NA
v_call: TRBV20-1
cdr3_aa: CSASATNTGELFF
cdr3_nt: TGCAGTGCTAGTGCAACGAACACCGGGGAGCTGTTTTTT

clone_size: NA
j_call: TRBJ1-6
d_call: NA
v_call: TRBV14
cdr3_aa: CASSQWTGNNSPLHF
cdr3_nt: TGTGCCAGCAGCCAGTGGACGGGGAATAATTCACCCCTCCACTTT

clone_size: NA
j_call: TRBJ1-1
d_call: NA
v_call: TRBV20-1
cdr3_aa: CSASNPANTEAFF
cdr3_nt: TGCAGTGCTAGTAACCCAGCGAACACTGAAGCTTTCTTT

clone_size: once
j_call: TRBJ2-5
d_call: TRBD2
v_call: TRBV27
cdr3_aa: CASRRGGVGETQYF
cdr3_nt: TGTGCCAGCAGGAGGGGAGGGGTTGGGGAGACCCAGTACTTC

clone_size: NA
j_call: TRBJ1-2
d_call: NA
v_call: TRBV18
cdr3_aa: CASSPTGNNYGYTF
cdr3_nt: TGTGCCAGCTCCCCAACAGGGAATAACTATGGCTACACCTTC

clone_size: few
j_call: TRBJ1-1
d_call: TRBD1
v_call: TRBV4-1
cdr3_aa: CASSQTGTGSLLNTEAFF
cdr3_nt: TGCGCCAGCAGCCAAACGGGGACAGGGTCCCTACTGAACACTGAAGCTTTCTTT